This T cell receptor beta chain was retrieved from a study of regulatory T cells in long-lasting Graves disease. Arm-PCR of CDR3 regions and iRepertoire HTBI primers were used to build TCR beta libraries. MiXCR, applied by TCRdb to the multiplex PCR reads, yields one record per CDR3 protein. The sample contains about 460,000 distinct CDR3 sequences, about 22% of which appear only once. This CDR3 has 14 residues. Trimming pared 3 bases from V and 2 bases from J, leaving 10 bases between. CDR1 DFQATT and CDR2 SNEGSKA come from the germline V gene (reference sequence). The time point: persistent/refractory GD, antithyroid drugs over 5 years with positive TRAb. Following extraction of RNA from PBMCs, that RNA was used to make the TCR library.

The receptor comes from a female donor with Graves disease. This specimen consisted of peripheral blood mononuclear cells (PBMCs), obtained when the disease was refractory, from a patient treated with antithyroid drugs. The V and J genes are TRBV20-1 and TRBJ2-2, with D uncertain. DNA for the CDR3: TGCAGTGCTAGTGATAGGAGTAACACCGGGGAGCTGTTTTTT. This encodes CSASDRSNTGELFF.